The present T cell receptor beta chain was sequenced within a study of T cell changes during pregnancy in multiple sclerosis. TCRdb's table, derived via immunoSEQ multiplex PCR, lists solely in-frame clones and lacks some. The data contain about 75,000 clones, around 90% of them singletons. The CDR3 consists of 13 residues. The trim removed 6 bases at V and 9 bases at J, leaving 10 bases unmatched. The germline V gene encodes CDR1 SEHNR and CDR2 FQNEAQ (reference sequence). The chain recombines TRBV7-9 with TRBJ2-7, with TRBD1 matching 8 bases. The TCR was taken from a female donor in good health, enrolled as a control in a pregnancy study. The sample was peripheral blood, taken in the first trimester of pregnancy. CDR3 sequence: CASRDRVNPGQYF. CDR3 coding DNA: TGTGCCAGCAGGGACAGGGTTAATCCTGGGCAGTACTTC.